Shown below are 24 T cell receptor beta chains from a single sample sequenced in a study of T cells in Graves' hyperthyroidism and ophthalmopathy. Amplification yielded TCR beta CDR3 regions, with RNA transcripts as the source. A set of HTBI primers served as the primers for a first-round RT-PCR of the TCR CDR3. From the multiplex PCR reads, TCRdb called clonotypes with MiXCR, one entry per CDR3 protein. Of approximately 600,000 distinct CDR3 sequences in the sample, roughly 15% were seen once. The sample taken for sequencing was blood. The receptors shown here come from a woman aged 35 to 49 with Graves' ophthalmopathy.

This clonotype has a count of ten or more. This chain joins TRBV30 and TRBJ1-2; D perhaps matches TRBD1 (5 bases). CDR3 size: 12 residues. CDR1 and CDR2 from the germline V gene are GTSNPN and SVGIG (reference sequence). V dropped 3 bases and J dropped 8 bases, with 13 bases sitting between them. The CDR3 DNA reads TGTGCCTGGAGCACCCAGACAGTCGGCTACACCTTC. Amino acids: CAWSTQTVGYTF.

This clonotype has a count of ten or more. The rearrangement joins TRBV15 to TRBJ1-5, with a possible D match to TRBD1 (5 bases). There are 15 residues in the CDR3. Trimming removed 9 bases from V and 7 bases from J, with 22 bases in between. Germline V gene lookup returns CDR1 LNHNV and CDR2 YYDKDF (reference sequence). CDR3 sequence reads: CATPPGQEGWQPQHF. The DNA of the CDR3 is TGTGCCACTCCACCGGGCCAGGAGGGGTGGCAGCCCCAGCATTTT.

This clonotype appeared a few times. The CDR3 sequence: CASGSRVGSDTQYF. Here the CDR3 DNA reads TGTGCCAGCGGCTCGCGGGTGGGGTCAGATACGCAGTATTTT. The chain couples TRBV12-3 or TRBV12-4 to TRBJ2-3; tentative D call: TRBD2 (5 bases). This CDR3 has 14 residues. Trimming cost V 8 bases and J 4 bases, with 16 bases left between them.

This clonotype showed up many times. The chain has TRBV10-3 and TRBJ2-2; the match to TRBD1 covers 7 bases. This CDR3 comprises 14 residues. Trimming at V came to 9 bases and at J to 5 bases, leaving 9 bases not matched to a gene. CDR1 and CDR2 (germline): ENHRY, SYGVKD. The CDR3 loop reads CAISGQTQTGELFF. The CDR3 DNA sequence: TGTGCCATTTCGGGACAGACGCAAACCGGGGAGCTGTTTTTT.

The rearrangement joins TRBV5-1 to TRBJ2-7; possibly TRBD1 or TRBD2 for D (5 bases each). Germline CDR1 is SGHRS and CDR2 is YFSETQ. Trimming cost V 4 bases and J 5 bases, with 19 bases left between them. The CDR3 has 15 amino acids. CDR3 sequence (DNA): TGCGCCAGCAGCACGGGGACCCAGGTCGTAAACGAGCAGTACTTC. Translating it yields CASSTGTQVVNEQYF.

The V call is TRBV15, the J call TRBJ2-3; no clear D gene. The CDR3 length is 13 residues. Germline V gene lookup returns CDR1 LNHNV and CDR2 YYDKDF (reference sequence). V lost 3 bases to trimming and J lost 2 bases, with 6 bases between them. CDR3: CATSSRITDTQYF. For the CDR3, the DNA is TGTGCCACCAGCAGTAGAATCACAGATACGCAGTATTTT.

This clonotype came up many times. V is TRBV27 and J is TRBJ1-2, with TRBD1 matching over 7 bases. The CDR3 extends over 15 amino acids. The V gene end was trimmed by 4 bases and the J gene end by 4 bases; junction bases not matched to a gene: 9. The V gene's germline CDR1 is MNHEY and CDR2 SMNVEV (reference sequence). The CDR3 DNA sequence: TGTGCCAGCAGTTCCACGAACAGGGGAGGCTATGGCTACACCTTC. Encoded protein: CASSSTNRGGYGYTF.

There are a few counts of this clonotype. The chain employs TRBV5-1 and TRBJ2-6; D is uncertain. Trimming took off 1 base at V and 0 bases at J, with 11 bases between the two ends. Germline loops: CDR1 SGHRS, CDR2 YFSETQ. There are 17 residues in the CDR3. CDR3 sequence: CASSLYPASSGANVLTF. The CDR3, as DNA: TGCGCCAGCAGCTTGTATCCAGCCAGCTCTGGGGCCAACGTCCTGACTTTC.

In this sample, this clonotype turned up many times. The rearrangement joins TRBV11-2 to TRBJ2-7; 9 bases align to TRBD2. V was clipped by 1 base and J by 6 bases; unmatched bases: 4. Germline V gives CDR1 SGHAT, CDR2 FQNNGV. This CDR3 is built from 14 residues. CDR3 residues: CASSLGQTSGEQYF. The CDR3 DNA sequence: TGTGCCAGCAGCTTAGGTCAGACTAGCGGCGAGCAGTACTTC.

This clonotype was seen repeatedly, ten times or more. The rearrangement joins TRBV25-1 to TRBJ2-7; D is possibly TRBD1 (6 bases). The V gene's germline CDR1 is MGHDK and CDR2 SYGVNS. The CDR3 is 14 residues long. Trimming took off 0 bases at V and 5 bases at J, with 11 bases between the two ends. CDR3 nucleotide sequence: TGTGCCAGCAGTGAATATCCCAGGGGCGACGAGCAGTACTTC. Its protein is CASSEYPRGDEQYF.

V and J are TRBV7-9 and TRBJ2-7; D possibly uses TRBD1 or TRBD2 (6 bases each). With 5 bases removed from V and 9 bases from J, the gap between germline ends came to 20 bases. CDR1 and CDR2 from the germline V gene are SEHNR and FQNEAQ (reference sequence). The CDR3 has 14 amino acids. The CDR3 sequence: CASSPPGASVGQYF. The DNA for the CDR3 is TGTGCCAGCAGCCCTCCGGGGGCCTCAGTGGGGCAGTACTTC.

J is TRBJ2-5 and V is TRBV12-3 or TRBV12-4, with D tentatively TRBD1 (7 bases). This CDR3 has 14 amino acids. The V gene lost 7 bases and the J gene lost 0 bases, with 12 bases spanning the gap. The CDR3 here is CASNPGGYQETQYF. DNA for the CDR3: TGTGCCAGCAACCCAGGGGGGTACCAAGAGACCCAGTACTTC.

This clonotype was seen at least ten times. The chain employs TRBV2 and TRBJ1-1, with D perhaps TRBD1 (5 bases). From germline, CDR1 is SNHLY and CDR2 FYNNEI. The CDR3 consists of 14 residues. The V end was cut by 5 bases, the J end by 0 bases, with 10 bases between. In DNA form, the CDR3 reads TGTGCCAGCAGTACCACGGGGGTGAACACTGAAGCTTTCTTT. Translation gives CASSTTGVNTEAFF.

Remarks on this clonotype: A read error may explain this, as a much larger clone is one base away. This chain links TRBV6-2 or TRBV6-3 with TRBJ1-2, with 12 positions matching TRBD1. Trimming cost V 2 bases and J 4 bases; bases outside gene matches: 14. The CDR3 has 19 residues. CDR1 and CDR2 (germline): MNHEY, SVGEGT. The CDR3 DNA follows: TGTGCCAGCAGTTACCCGGGGCCGGGACAGGGGGCAGAGATCTATGGCTACACCTTC. Its translation is CASSYPGPGQGAEIYGYTF.

This clonotype was seen many times. The genes are TRBV7-8 and TRBJ1-2, with D unresolved. Germline V lookup: CDR1 SGHVS, CDR2 FQNEAQ. The length of the CDR3 is 15 residues. V was clipped by 2 bases and J by 2 bases, with 12 bases between them. The CDR3 DNA follows: TGTGCCAGCAGCTTAAATACAGCGATAAACTATGGCTACACCTTC. Protein: CASSLNTAINYGYTF.

This clonotype was seen only a few times. The chain recombines TRBV19 with TRBJ2-5; 8 positions match TRBD1. V shed 9 bases and J 5 bases; nucleotides not matched to a gene: 5. Germline CDR1 LNHDA, CDR2 SQIVND (reference sequence). The CDR3 loop spans 12 amino acids. CDR3 DNA: TGTGCCAGCACGGACAGGGCCGAGACCCAGTACTTC. Protein sequence: CASTDRAETQYF.

The J gene is TRBJ1-1, the V gene TRBV19; no clear D. The CDR3 has 14 residues. Germline CDR1 LNHDA, CDR2 SQIVND (reference sequence). With 3 bases removed from V and 3 bases from J, the gap between germline ends came to 11 bases. CDR3 nucleotide sequence: TGTGCCAGTAGTATTACCCCCGGGTACACTGAAGCTTTCTTT. Amino acids: CASSITPGYTEAFF.

V usage is TRBV7-9 and J usage is TRBJ2-5; D is unclear. Trimming shortened V by 6 bases and J by 7 bases, and 18 bases separated the two germline ends. This CDR3 comprises 14 residues. CDR1 and CDR2 from the germline V gene are SEHNR and FQNEAQ (reference sequence). The CDR3 protein is CASSLSPIRGTQYF. CDR3 bases: TGTGCCAGCAGTTTATCCCCTATTCGAGGGACCCAGTACTTC.

This clonotype was detected ten times or more. V and J are TRBV6-1 and TRBJ2-1, with D hard to call. Trimming took 5 bases from V and 10 from J, leaving 12 bases between them. This CDR3 spans 12 amino acids. Germline V gene sequence: CDR1 MNHNS, CDR2 SASEGT. The CDR3 loop is CASSQKGGEQFF. DNA of the CDR3: TGTGCCAGCAGTCAAAAAGGTGGGGAGCAGTTCTTC.

Only one count was recorded for this clonotype. This sequence joins TRBV6-2 or TRBV6-3 and TRBJ2-5, with 8 bases lining up with TRBD1. The CDR3 totals 18 residues. The junction had 15 bases not matched to a gene; V was cut back by 2 bases and J by 4 bases. Looked up from germline, CDR1 is MNHEY and CDR2 is SVGEGT. The CDR3 here is CASSYDSTSVRGRETQYF. The CDR3 DNA reads TGTGCCAGCAGTTACGATTCTACGTCCGTCAGGGGGCGAGAGACCCAGTACTTC.

This clonotype was recorded many times. This sequence joins TRBV5-1 and TRBJ2-5; no definite D call. Germline CDR1 and CDR2: SGHRS and YFSETQ. The CDR3 covers 13 residues. Trimming shortened V by 4 bases and J by 1 base, and 8 bases separated the two germline ends. CDR3 in amino acids: CASSPYFQETQYF. In DNA form, the CDR3 reads TGCGCCAGCAGCCCCTACTTCCAAGAGACCCAGTACTTC.

The chain recombines TRBV6-2 or TRBV6-3 with TRBJ2-7, with D perhaps matching TRBD2 (5 bases). The CDR3 length is 16 residues. Trimming cost V 4 bases and J 3 bases, with 19 bases left between them. Germline V gene lookup returns CDR1 MNHEY and CDR2 SVGEGT. The CDR3 protein is CASSWDGRLGVYEQYF. The CDR3 DNA reads as TGTGCCAGCAGTTGGGATGGTAGGTTGGGAGTCTACGAGCAGTACTTC.

This clonotype was seen ten or more times. The chain recombines TRBV28 with TRBJ1-1, with a possible D match to TRBD1 (5 bases). Germline V gene lookup returns CDR1 MDHEN and CDR2 SYDVKM. The CDR3 spans 16 residues. Trimming removed 3 bases at V and 3 bases at J, with 17 bases between. The DNA for the CDR3 is TGTGCCAGCAGTTTCCCCGGGCCAGGGTGGGACACTGAAGCTTTCTTT. It codes for CASSFPGPGWDTEAFF.

This clonotype was observed many times. The V and J genes are TRBV6-1 and TRBJ1-2; possibly TRBD1 for D (5 bases). Per the germline V gene, CDR1 is MNHNS and CDR2 is SASEGT. This CDR3 contains 14 residues. V was pared by 10 bases and J by 4 bases, with 19 bases between. The chain's CDR3 is CATSSGGRGYGYTF. The CDR3 nucleotides are TGTGCCACTTCCTCCGGGGGTAGGGGCTATGGCTACACCTTC.